These T cell receptor beta chains were read from a single sample in a study of shared clonotypes between healthy human individuals. Measured with immunoSEQ multiplex PCR; TCRdb has only the in-frame clones, and not every one. Of a few million clones in the sample, around 93% were seen once. Material for sequencing was naive CD4+ T cells from PBMCs. The origin of the receptors is a man younger than 35 in good health. Some clones in this sample may be carry-over from other donors' samples. The CDR3 runs from the conserved cysteine through the conserved F or W. D genes are given only for firm matches. Rows may omit the clone size; those that give it use once, few, many or a size class.

.,TRBJ2-5,TRBV5-1,.,CASSFGERETQYF,TGCGCCAGCAGCTTCGGGGAAAGGGAGACCCAGTACTTC
.,TRBJ2-1,TRBV2,.,CAGRGGLSSYNEQFF,TGTGCCGGAAGGGGGGGCCTTAGCTCCTACAATGAGCAGTTCTTC
.,TRBJ1-4,TRBV4-1,.,CASSQLPNEKLFF,TGCGCCAGCAGCCAGCTTCCAAATGAAAAACTGTTTTTT
.,TRBJ1-5,TRBV6-1,TRBD1,CASSATGGASGNQPQHF,TGTGCCAGCAGTGCCACAGGGGGCGCGAGCGGCAATCAGCCCCAGCATTTT
few,TRBJ2-7,TRBV5-6,.,CASSLSGQVVYEQYF,TGTGCCAGCAGCTTGTCGGGTCAGGTTGTCTACGAGCAGTACTTC
.,TRBJ2-7,TRBV10-3,TRBD1,CAISSGTEYEQYF,TGTGCCATCAGCTCCGGGACAGAATACGAGCAGTACTTC
.,TRBJ2-1,TRBV19,TRBD2,CASSKAGVPYNEQFF,TGTGCCAGTAGCAAAGCGGGAGTCCCCTACAATGAGCAGTTCTTC
.,TRBJ2-7,TRBV7-2,.,CASSLEQGLAYEQYF,TGTGCCAGCAGCTTAGAACAGGGACTCGCCTACGAGCAGTACTTC
.,TRBJ2-5,TRBV30,.,CAWSVRMSTAQYF,TGTGCCTGGAGTGTACGAATGTCCACGGCCCAGTACTTC
few,TRBJ2-5,TRBV2,TRBD2,CAMTSGRAETQYF,TGTGCCATGACTAGCGGGAGGGCTGAGACCCAGTACTTC
once,TRBJ2-7,TRBV27,.,CVSSLSPGAFYEQYF,TGTGTCAGCAGTTTATCGCCGGGGGCTTTCTACGAGCAGTACTTC
.,TRBJ2-1,TRBV27,.,CASSHWTDYNEQFF,TGTGCCAGCTCCCACTGGACGGACTACAATGAGCAGTTCTTC
.,TRBJ2-7,TRBV9,TRBD1,CASSVGDRLYEQYF,TGTGCCAGCAGCGTTGGGGACAGACTATACGAGCAGTACTTC
.,TRBJ2-5,TRBV28,.,CASSSRTAGTQIETQYF,TGTGCCAGCAGTTCGAGGACAGCCGGGACTCAAATAGAGACCCAGTACTTC
.,TRBJ1-5,TRBV19,.,CASSIGSAGNQPQHF,TGTGCCAGTAGTATAGGGTCGGCAGGGAATCAGCCCCAGCATTTT
.,TRBJ2-3,TRBV5-6,TRBD1,CASSATGGDTQYF,TGTGCCAGCAGCGCCACAGGGGGAGATACGCAGTATTTT
.,TRBJ2-5,TRBV2,.,CASSEMSGETQYF,TGTGCCAGCAGTGAAATGTCGGGAGAGACCCAGTACTTC
.,TRBJ2-1,TRBV6-1,.,CASSEIGYNEQFF,TGTGCCAGCAGTGAGATAGGTTACAATGAGCAGTTCTTC
.,TRBJ1-5,TRBV6-1,.,CASSEDPGPQHF,TGTGCCAGCAGTGAAGACCCCGGGCCCCAGCATTTT
once,TRBJ2-5,TRBV6-5,TRBD2,CAARVGLAGKETQYF,TGTGCCGCCCGAGTTGGGCTAGCGGGTAAAGAGACCCAGTACTTC
.,TRBJ1-2,TRBV6-1,.,CASSDRGEGGYTF,TGTGCCAGCAGTGATCGGGGTGAGGGGGGCTACACCTTC
.,TRBJ2-7,TRBV7-3,.,CASSLIPGTYEQYF,TGTGCCAGCAGCTTAATTCCAGGGACCTACGAGCAGTACTTC
.,TRBJ2-3,TRBV29-1,.,CSVARPGGWDSTDTQYF,TGCAGCGTCGCAAGACCCGGCGGGTGGGACAGCACAGATACGCAGTATTTT
.,TRBJ1-1,TRBV28,.,CASSLSVRGEAFF,TGTGCCAGCAGTTTATCGGTTAGGGGTGAAGCTTTCTTT
.,TRBJ1-2,TRBV28,.,CASTPAGLDYGYTF,TGTGCCAGCACCCCCGCGGGGCTTGACTATGGCTACACCTTC
.,TRBJ2-6,TRBV5-1,.,CASSETGANVLTF,TGCGCCAGCAGTGAAACTGGGGCCAACGTCCTGACTTTC
.,TRBJ2-5,TRBV9,TRBD2,CASGREETQYF,TGTGCCAGCGGGAGGGAAGAGACCCAGTACTTC
once,TRBJ2-3,TRBV7-8,TRBD2,CASSPPNSGGTYTQYF,TGTGCCAGCAGCCCCCCGAATAGCGGGGGGACCTATACGCAGTATTTT
.,TRBJ2-3,TRBV5-4,.,CASSLAARDTQYF,TGTGCCAGCAGCTTGGCCGCCCGAGATACGCAGTATTTT
.,TRBJ1-5,TRBV6-5,TRBD1,CASSPTGGAQQPQHF,TGTGCCAGCAGTCCTACAGGGGGCGCACAGCAGCCCCAGCATTTT
.,TRBJ2-3,TRBV9,TRBD2,CASSVDQRGRTDTQYF,TGTGCCAGCAGCGTAGACCAGCGGGGACGCACAGATACGCAGTATTTT
.,TRBJ1-1,TRBV6-1,.,CASSTTLNTEAFF,TGTGCCAGCAGTACTACACTGAACACTGAAGCTTTCTTT
once,TRBJ2-7,TRBV21-1,.,CASSRLRTSGDYEQYF,TGTGCCAGCAGCAGACTAAGGACTAGCGGGGACTACGAGCAGTACTTC
.,TRBJ1-4,TRBV10-3,.,CAISEALTTNEKLFF,TGTGCCATCAGTGAGGCCCTAACCACTAATGAAAAACTGTTTTTT
.,TRBJ2-5,TRBV19,TRBD2,CASSTGTSGSYGKETQYF,TGTGCCAGTAGTACCGGGACTAGCGGGAGTTACGGGAAAGAGACCCAGTACTTC
.,TRBJ2-1,TRBV25-1,TRBD2,CASSDSGSGRWNEQFF,TGTGCCAGCAGTGATTCTGGTAGCGGGAGATGGAATGAGCAGTTCTTC
.,TRBJ2-7,TRBV14,TRBD2,CASSRGLAGAGEQYF,TGTGCCAGCAGCCGGGGACTAGCGGGAGCAGGCGAGCAGTACTTC
.,TRBJ2-7,TRBV9,TRBD2,CATRWEGEQYF,TGTGCCACCCGGTGGGAGGGCGAGCAGTACTTC
once,TRBJ2-7,TRBV6-1,.,CASSVDTGRGSLEQYF,TGTGCCAGCAGTGTGGACACCGGCAGGGGCTCGCTCGAGCAGTACTTC
.,TRBJ2-2,TRBV10-3,TRBD2,CAITSGLAAIYTGELFF,TGTGCCATCACCTCGGGACTAGCGGCGATCTACACCGGGGAGCTGTTTTTT
.,TRBJ2-5,TRBV5-1,.,CASSLEPRQQETQYF,TGCGCCAGCAGCTTGGAACCAAGACAGCAAGAGACCCAGTACTTC
.,TRBJ1-5,TRBV12-1,.,CASSPQRRGGISNQPQHF,TGTGCCAGCAGCCCACAGAGGCGGGGGGGAATTAGCAATCAGCCCCAGCATTTT
.,TRBJ2-5,TRBV9,.,CASSVSPQETQYF,TGTGCCAGCAGCGTGTCGCCCCAAGAGACCCAGTACTTC
.,TRBJ2-7,TRBV2,TRBD1,CATCSGSGGSYEQYF,TGTGCCACCTGTTCGGGGTCAGGGGGTTCCTACGAGCAGTACTTC
.,TRBJ1-5,TRBV7-2,.,CASSLVGGSNQPQHF,TGTGCCAGCAGCTTAGTGGGAGGGAGCAATCAGCCCCAGCATTTT
.,TRBJ2-2,TRBV29-1,.,CSVERELYTGELFF,TGCAGCGTTGAAAGGGAGCTATACACCGGGGAGCTGTTTTTT
.,TRBJ2-1,TRBV7-2,.,CASSFGTLSYNEQFF,TGTGCCAGCAGCTTCGGGACTCTCTCCTACAATGAGCAGTTCTTC
.,TRBJ1-1,TRBV19,.,CASSNPGPGGKNTEAFF,TGTGCCAGTAGTAACCCGGGACCCGGAGGAAAGAACACTGAAGCTTTCTTT
.,TRBJ1-1,TRBV7-9,TRBD1,CASSATGGGTEAFF,TGTGCCAGCAGCGCGACAGGGGGTGGCACTGAAGCTTTCTTT
.,TRBJ2-5,TRBV5-4,.,CASSPGPRETQYF,TGTGCCAGCAGCCCCGGGCCCCGAGAGACCCAGTACTTC
.,TRBJ2-4,TRBV6-6,TRBD2,CASTSTSGRINIQYF,TGTGCCAGCACCTCGACTAGCGGGAGGATAAACATTCAGTACTTC
.,TRBJ2-3,TRBV6-5,.,CASSYRQPSTDTQYF,TGTGCCAGCAGTTACCGGCAGCCGAGCACAGATACGCAGTATTTT
.,TRBJ1-3,TRBV28,TRBD1,CASSSLQGMISGNTIYF,TGTGCCAGCAGTTCTTTACAGGGGATGATATCTGGAAACACCATATATTTT
.,TRBJ1-4,TRBV5-1,.,CASSAGTVNEKLFF,TGCGCCAGCAGCGCGGGGACTGTTAATGAAAAACTGTTTTTT
.,TRBJ2-1,TRBV9,TRBD2,CASSSGILGEQFF,TGTGCCAGCTCTAGCGGGATTCTGGGTGAGCAGTTCTTC
.,TRBJ2-5,TRBV5-6,.,CASSSVSSQETQYF,TGTGCCAGCAGCTCGGTCAGCTCTCAAGAGACCCAGTACTTC
.,TRBJ2-3,TRBV28,.,CASSLQGGGTDTQYF,TGTGCCAGCAGTTTACAGGGCGGAGGCACAGATACGCAGTATTTT
.,TRBJ2-7,TRBV29-1,TRBD1,CSVATPGQESYEQYF,TGCAGCGTTGCTACCCCGGGACAGGAGTCCTACGAGCAGTACTTC
once,TRBJ2-1,TRBV4-2,.,CASSQGDSPYPNEQFF,TGTGCCAGCAGCCAAGGGGATAGCCCGTACCCCAATGAGCAGTTCTTC
.,TRBJ2-6,TRBV25-1,.,CASRDPSGANVLTF,TGTGCCAGCAGGGACCCCTCTGGGGCCAACGTCCTGACTTTC